Shown below are 26 T cell receptor beta chains from a single sample sequenced in a study of T cell responses to AZD1222 COVID-19 vaccine. Only in-frame clones appear in the TCRdb table, and some are missing; sequencing was by immunoSEQ multiplex PCR. The sample consists of some 280,000 clones, almost 95% of them appearing once. The starting material was peripheral blood, obtained 28 days after the second AZD1222 dose. The source is an adult who received the AZD1222 COVID-19 vaccine.

This chain uses TRBV6-5 with TRBJ2-2; the D gene is possibly TRBD1 (5 bases). Germline CDR1 MNHEY, CDR2 SVGAGI. The CDR3 consists of 14 residues. V lost 7 bases and J 3 bases, leaving 12 bases between the germline ends. CDR3 in amino acids: CASKGNTYTGELFF. The CDR3 DNA reads TGTGCCAGCAAGGGGAACACCTACACCGGGGAGCTGTTTTTT.

This clone was counted once. This rearrangement joins TRBV11-2 to TRBJ1-1; TRBD1 is a possible D gene (6 bases). This CDR3 has 15 amino acids. Trimming removed 6 bases at V and 7 bases at J, with 21 bases between. The germline gives CDR1 SGHAT, CDR2 FQNNGV. The CDR3 is CASSNIGRTRGEAFF. The CDR3 DNA sequence: TGTGCCAGCAGTAATATAGGACGGACCAGGGGTGAAGCTTTCTTT.

DNA of the CDR3: TGCGCCAGCAGCCCTGGGACAGGGAGAGGCAATGAGCAGTTCTTC. Its protein is CASSPGTGRGNEQFF. This chain uses TRBV5-1 with TRBJ2-1, with TRBD1 matching 9 bases. This CDR3 comprises 15 residues. Unmatched junction bases numbered 8, after V lost 4 bases and J lost 6 bases. The germline V gene encodes CDR1 SGHRS and CDR2 YFSETQ.

This chain uses TRBV4-2 with TRBJ2-2; possible D gene TRBD2, 7 bases. The CDR3 consists of 15 residues. Germline V gives CDR1 LGHNA, CDR2 YNFKEQ. Trimming took 3 bases from V and 6 from J, leaving 14 bases between them. The CDR3 is CASSHRGGRAGELFF. CDR3 nucleotides: TGTGCCAGCAGCCATAGGGGGGGCCGGGCCGGGGAGCTGTTTTTT.

CDR3 sequence reads: CASSPGQNPTYEQYF. CDR3 sequence (DNA): TGCGCCAGCAGCCCAGGACAGAACCCTACCTACGAGCAGTACTTC. V usage is TRBV5-1 and J usage is TRBJ2-7; maybe TRBD1 (6 bases). The CDR3 consists of 15 residues. Germline V gene lookup returns CDR1 SGHRS and CDR2 YFSETQ. Trimming shortened V by 4 bases and J by 2 bases, and 16 bases separated the two germline ends.

The genes are TRBV24-1 and TRBJ2-2; maybe TRBD1 (5 bases). The CDR3 loop spans 14 amino acids. The germline V gene encodes CDR1 KGHDR and CDR2 SFDVKD. V lost 7 bases to trimming and J lost 1 base, with 9 bases between them. The CDR3 DNA follows: TGTGCCACCAGCTTGACAGTGAACACCGGGGAGCTGTTTTTT. As protein: CATSLTVNTGELFF.

This chain connects TRBV5-1 to TRBJ2-2; D gene unclear. Per germline, CDR1 SGHRS and CDR2 YFSETQ. The ends were cut back, 3 bases at V and 1 base at J, with 7 bases in the middle. This CDR3 contains 14 residues. The CDR3 here is CASSSRQNTGELFF. In DNA, the CDR3 is TGCGCCAGCAGCTCCCGACAGAACACCGGGGAGCTGTTTTTT.

The chain couples TRBV20-1 to TRBJ1-5; D remains unclear. Germline CDR1 and CDR2: DFQATT and SNEGSKA (reference sequence). V was trimmed by 3 bases and J by 0 bases, leaving 6 bases between them. CDR3 length: 13 amino acids. CDR3 nucleotide sequence: TGCAGTGCTAGTGCATCTAGCAATCAGCCCCAGCATTTT. Its protein is CSASASSNQPQHF.

The chain has TRBV20-1 and TRBJ2-3; TRBD2 matches 14 bases. The J segment lost 3 bases and the V segment lost 3 bases, leaving 8 bases of the junction unmatched. This CDR3 comprises 17 residues. The germline V gene has CDR1 DFQATT and CDR2 SNEGSKA (reference sequence). The CDR3 here is CSASGGLAGVGTDTQYF. The CDR3 nucleotides are TGCAGTGCTAGTGGGGGACTAGCGGGAGTGGGAACAGATACGCAGTATTTT.

This chain connects TRBV7-9 to TRBJ2-1, with TRBD2 matching 11 bases. With V trimmed by 5 bases and J by 3 bases, 3 bases remained unmatched. This CDR3 spans 15 amino acids. The germline V gene encodes CDR1 SEHNR and CDR2 FQNEAQ (reference sequence). CDR3 protein: CASSTSGGLYNEQFF. The CDR3 DNA is TGTGCCAGCAGCACTAGCGGGGGTCTCTACAATGAGCAGTTCTTC. Looking up the rest from reference TRBV7-9 and TRBJ2-1 gives the full variable domain: DTGVSQNPRHKITKRGQNVTFRCDPISEHNRLYWYRQTLGQGPEFLTYFQNEAQLEKSRLLSDRFSAERPKGSFSTLEIQRTEQGDSAMYLCASSTSGGLYNEQFFGPGTRLTVL.

This clone appeared once. The V gene is TRBV6-2 or TRBV6-3, the J gene TRBJ1-2; D gene ambiguous. The CDR3 length is 12 residues. The V gene lost 6 bases and the J gene lost 6 bases, with 11 bases spanning the gap. The germline V gene encodes CDR1 MNHEY and CDR2 SVGEGT. Here the CDR3 reads CASSQREDGYTF. The CDR3, as DNA: TGTGCCAGCAGCCAACGGGAAGATGGCTACACCTTC.

The chain is built from TRBV19 and TRBJ2-1; 15 bases map to TRBD2. V was pared by 5 bases and J by 9 bases, with 5 bases of the junction left unmatched. The CDR3 is 15 residues long. Germline V CDR1 and CDR2: LNHDA, SQIVND (reference sequence). The CDR3 sequence is CASSSGLAGGSEQFF. The CDR3 coding sequence is TGTGCCAGTAGTTCGGGACTAGCGGGAGGTTCTGAGCAGTTCTTC.

CDR3 amino acids: CASSHSGILDTEAFF. The CDR3 coding sequence is TGTGCCAGCAGCCACTCGGGGATTCTCGACACTGAAGCTTTCTTT. The V call is TRBV28, the J call TRBJ1-1; D gene uncertain. The CDR3 has 15 amino acids. The germline V gene has CDR1 MDHEN and CDR2 SYDVKM. Trimming pared 6 bases from V and 3 bases from J, leaving 17 bases between.

The chain recombines TRBV5-1 with TRBJ2-3; D is unclear. Germline-derived CDR1 and CDR2 are SGHRS and YFSETQ. V lost 3 bases, J lost 0 bases, and 5 bases lay in between. The CDR3 consists of 13 residues. The CDR3 bases are TGCGCCAGCAGCTCGGAGAGCACAGATACGCAGTATTTT. Its protein product is CASSSESTDTQYF.

The genes are TRBV19 and TRBJ1-1; D is possibly TRBD1 (6 bases). There are 14 residues in the CDR3. Germline V gene sequence: CDR1 LNHDA, CDR2 SQIVND (reference sequence). The V end lost 5 bases, the J end lost 7 bases, and 17 bases lay between the germline ends. The CDR3 here is CASSPRDRPLEAFF. The CDR3 DNA sequence: TGTGCCAGTAGTCCGAGAGACAGGCCCCTTGAAGCTTTCTTT.

The gene calls are TRBV7-2 and TRBJ2-7, with D perhaps matching TRBD1 or TRBD2 (6 bases each). CDR3 length: 13 residues. CDR1 SGHTA and CDR2 FQGNSA come from the germline V gene. V lost 8 bases, J lost 4 bases, and 15 bases lay in between. Here the CDR3 reads CASRKGGVYEQYF. CDR3 bases: TGTGCCAGCCGTAAGGGGGGTGTTTACGAGCAGTACTTC.

J is TRBJ2-3 and V is TRBV5-1, with TRBD2 matching 7 bases. This CDR3 spans 16 amino acids. The V gene's germline CDR1 is SGHRS and CDR2 YFSETQ. Germline trimming cut 3 bases from V and 5 bases from J; bases unmatched to any gene: 12. The CDR3 sequence: CASSSAGGSRRDTQYF. The CDR3 DNA is TGCGCCAGCAGCTCGGCTGGCGGGAGTCGCAGAGATACGCAGTATTTT.

The chain links TRBV7-9 to TRBJ1-1; TRBD1 matches 7 bases. Looked up from germline, CDR1 is SEHNR and CDR2 is FQNEAQ (reference sequence). The trim removed 5 bases at V and 1 base at J, leaving 4 bases unmatched. CDR3 length equals 14 residues. The CDR3 sequence is CASSTDRWNTEAFF. The CDR3 region has the DNA TGTGCCAGCAGCACGGACAGGTGGAACACTGAAGCTTTCTTT.

The chain has TRBV4-2 and TRBJ2-2; D possibly uses TRBD1 or TRBD2 (5 bases each). Germline CDR1 is LGHNA and CDR2 is YNFKEQ. The CDR3 runs to 17 residues. The germline V and J ends were trimmed by 0 bases and 0 bases, with 11 bases remaining between them. CDR3 coding DNA: TGTGCCAGCAGCCAAGAGAGGGGCCGAGCGAACACCGGGGAGCTGTTTTTT. Its translation is CASSQERGRANTGELFF.

This clone was observed a handful of times. V and J are TRBV5-8 and TRBJ1-2; 7 bases line up with TRBD1. The CDR3 extends over 16 amino acids. After removal of 4 bases from V and 2 bases from J, the junction contained 11 bases not matched to a gene. Per the germline V gene, CDR1 is SGHTS and CDR2 is YDEGEE. This chain's CDR3 is CASSRETGLSNYGYTF. CDR3 DNA sequence: TGTGCCAGCAGCCGGGAGACAGGGCTTTCAAACTATGGCTACACCTTC. The whole variable domain, filled in from reference TRBV5-8 and TRBJ1-2, reads EAGVTQSPTHLIKTRGQQATLRCSPISGHTSVYWYQQALGLGLQFLLWYDEGEERNRGNFPPRFSGRQFPNYSSELNVNALELEDSALYLCASSRETGLSNYGYTFGSGTRLTVV.

The chain has TRBV6-5 and TRBJ2-1; a weak D match, TRBD2 (6 bases). The CDR3 consists of 15 residues. Trimming left V 6 bases short and J 3 bases short, with 15 bases between. CDR1 and CDR2 (germline): MNHEY, SVGAGI. For the CDR3, the DNA is TGTGCCAGCAGCTTGGAGGGAGGAAACTACAATGAGCAGTTCTTC. Its protein is CASSLEGGNYNEQFF.

The chain combines TRBV18 with TRBJ1-1; the match to TRBD1 covers 9 bases. The germline V gene encodes CDR1 KGHSH and CDR2 LQKENI. This CDR3 is 17 amino acids long. The J segment lost 4 bases and the V segment lost 2 bases, leaving 11 bases of the junction unmatched. The CDR3 DNA sequence: TGTGCCAGCTCACCAGGGACAGGGTCGGGTTTCGGCACTGAAGCTTTCTTT. Its protein product is CASSPGTGSGFGTEAFF.

V gene TRBV5-1 combines with J gene TRBJ2-7; 9 bases agree with TRBD2. Germline V gives CDR1 SGHRS, CDR2 YFSETQ. The CDR3 contains 16 residues. V gave up 6 bases and J gave up 2 bases; unmatched junction bases: 12. The CDR3: CASNGGLAGFPYEQYF. CDR3 coding DNA: TGCGCCAGCAATGGAGGGCTAGCGGGATTCCCCTACGAGCAGTACTTC.

This clone was picked up one time. The chain uses TRBV28 and TRBJ2-1; tentatively, D is TRBD2 (6 bases). Trimming stripped 5 bases from V and 12 bases from J, with 14 bases between. This CDR3 spans 12 amino acids. Germline V gives CDR1 MDHEN, CDR2 SYDVKM. CDR3 loop: CASSVGGGGQFF. CDR3 in DNA: TGTGCCAGCAGTGTTGGTGGGGGAGGGCAGTTCTTC.

This clone was seen just once. The V and J genes are TRBV5-4 and TRBJ1-5; 8 bases match TRBD1. The V segment lost 4 bases and the J segment 7 bases; nucleotides outside the gene matches: 7. Germline values: CDR1 SGHNT, CDR2 YYREEE (reference sequence). This CDR3 has 14 amino acids. The CDR3 coding sequence is TGTGCCAGCAGCGCCGGACAGGGAGAACAGCCCCAGCATTTT. Protein sequence: CASSAGQGEQPQHF.

The chain employs TRBV24-1 and TRBJ1-5; possibly TRBD1 for D (5 bases). The CDR3 is 14 amino acids. Germline-derived CDR1 and CDR2 are KGHDR and SFDVKD. V shed 10 bases and J shed 6 bases, with 18 bases lying between them. DNA for the CDR3: TGTGCCACGTCTAAAACAGGTGCAAGTCAGCCCCAGCATTTT. This gives the protein CATSKTGASQPQHF.